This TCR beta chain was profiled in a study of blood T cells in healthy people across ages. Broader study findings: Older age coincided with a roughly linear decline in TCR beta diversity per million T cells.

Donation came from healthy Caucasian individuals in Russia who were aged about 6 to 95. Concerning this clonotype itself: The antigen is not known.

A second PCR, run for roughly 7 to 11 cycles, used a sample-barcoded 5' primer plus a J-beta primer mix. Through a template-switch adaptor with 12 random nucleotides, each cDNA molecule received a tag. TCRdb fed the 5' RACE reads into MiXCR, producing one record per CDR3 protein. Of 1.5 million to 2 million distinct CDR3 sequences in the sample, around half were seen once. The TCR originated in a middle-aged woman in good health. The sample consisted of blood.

The CDR3 sequence: CASMGAGGETQYF. The CDR3 DNA reads TGTGCCAGCATGGGAGCGGGAGGGGAGACCCAGTACTTC. The chain has TRBV6-5 and TRBJ2-5; 10 positions match TRBD2. The CDR3 is made up of 13 amino acids. The trim removed 7 bases at V and 5 bases at J, leaving 4 bases unmatched. The germline V gene has CDR1 MNHEY and CDR2 SVGAGI.